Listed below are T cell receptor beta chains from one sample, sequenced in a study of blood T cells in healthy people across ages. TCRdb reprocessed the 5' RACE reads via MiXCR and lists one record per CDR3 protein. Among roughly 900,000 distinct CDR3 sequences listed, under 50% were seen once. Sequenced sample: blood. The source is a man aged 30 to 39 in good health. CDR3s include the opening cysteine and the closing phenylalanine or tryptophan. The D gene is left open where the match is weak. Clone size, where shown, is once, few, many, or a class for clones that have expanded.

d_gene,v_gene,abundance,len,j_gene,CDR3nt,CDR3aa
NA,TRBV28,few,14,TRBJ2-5,TGTGCCAGCAGTTATACTGTATCTTTAGAGACCCAGTACTTC,CASSYTVSLETQYF
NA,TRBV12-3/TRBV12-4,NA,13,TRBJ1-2,TGTGCCAGCAGTCCTAACAGTAACTATGGCTACACCTTC,CASSPNSNYGYTF
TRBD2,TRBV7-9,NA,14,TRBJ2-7,TGTGCCAGCAGCTTAGCGGGACTAGCCTACGAGCAGTACTTC,CASSLAGLAYEQYF
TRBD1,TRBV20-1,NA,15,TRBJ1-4,TGCAGTGCTAGAGTCGTGAACAGGGGTACCGGGAAACTGTTTTTT,CSARVVNRGTGKLFF
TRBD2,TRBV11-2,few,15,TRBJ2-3,TGTGCCAGCAGCTTAGAAGCGGGGCGCACAGATACGCAGTATTTT,CASSLEAGRTDTQYF
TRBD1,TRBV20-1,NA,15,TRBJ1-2,TGCCGTGCTAATGGGGACAGATCATCTAACTATGGCTACACCTTC,CRANGDRSSNYGYTF
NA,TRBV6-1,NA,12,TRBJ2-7,TGTGCCAGCAGTGAACCGGGTCGCGAGCAGTACTTC,CASSEPGREQYF
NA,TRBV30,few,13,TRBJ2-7,TGTGCCTGGAGTCACAGGGCGTCCTACGAGCAGTACTTC,CAWSHRASYEQYF
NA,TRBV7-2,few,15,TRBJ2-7,TGTGCCAGCAGCTCCCCTTCTGGGGGACGCTACGAGCAGTACTTC,CASSSPSGGRYEQYF
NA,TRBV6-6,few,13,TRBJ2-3,TGTGCCAGCAGTACCCTATTAGCAGATACGCAGTATTTT,CASSTLLADTQYF
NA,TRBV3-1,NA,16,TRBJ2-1,TGTGCCGGCAGCCAAGGGTGGCTAGATCCCGACAATGAGCAGTTCTTC,CAGSQGWLDPDNEQFF
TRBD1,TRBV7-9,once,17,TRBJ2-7,TGTGCCAGCAGCTCTTTAGGGGACAGGGCCCAATCCTACGAGCAGTACTTC,CASSSLGDRAQSYEQYF
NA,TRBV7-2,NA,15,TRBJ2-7,TGTGCCAGCAGCTTCCAGGGTGGGGCCGCCTACGAGCAGTACTTC,CASSFQGGAAYEQYF
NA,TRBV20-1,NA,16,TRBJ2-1,TGCAGTGCTAGAGACCACAGGGGGGGCTCCTACAATGAGCAGTTCTTC,CSARDHRGGSYNEQFF
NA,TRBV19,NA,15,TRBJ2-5,TGTGCCAGTAGTATAGGAGTATACGGAACGGAGACCCAGTACTTC,CASSIGVYGTETQYF
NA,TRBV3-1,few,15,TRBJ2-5,TGTGCCAGCAGCCAAGAGCCAGGTGCGGTGAAGACCCAGTACTTC,CASSQEPGAVKTQYF
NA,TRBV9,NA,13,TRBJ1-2,TGTGCCAACAGCGCCACAGCTAACTATGGCTACACCTTC,CANSATANYGYTF
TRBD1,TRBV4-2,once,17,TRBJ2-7,TGTGCCAGCAGCCAAGCGACACAGGGACAGGCAAACTACGAGCAGTACTTC,CASSQATQGQANYEQYF
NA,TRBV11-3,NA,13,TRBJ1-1,TGTGCCACTCACCAGAGGGGGGATACTGAAGCTTTCTTT,CATHQRGDTEAFF
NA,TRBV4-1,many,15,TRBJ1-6,TGCGCCAGCAGCCCAACGGGGGGGGATAATTCACCCCTCCACTTT,CASSPTGGDNSPLHF
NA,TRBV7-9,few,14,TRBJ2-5,TGTGCCAGCAGCTTACGTTTGGTGCAAGAGACCCAGTACTTC,CASSLRLVQETQYF
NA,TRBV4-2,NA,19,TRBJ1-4,TGTGCCAGCAGCCAAGGTCGACTGGCCCAGATCGCAACTAATGAAAAACTGTTTTTT,CASSQGRLAQIATNEKLFF
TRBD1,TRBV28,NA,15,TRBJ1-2,TGTGCCAACATAGGGACAGGAATTCCATTCTATGGCTACACCTTC,CANIGTGIPFYGYTF
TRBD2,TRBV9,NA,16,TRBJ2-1,TGTGCCAGCAGCACCGGATCTAGCGGGGGGCTCAATGAGCAGTTCTTC,CASSTGSSGGLNEQFF
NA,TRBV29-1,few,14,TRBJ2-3,TGCAGCGCCGCTCGTGGGCGGGCCACAGATACGCAGTATTTT,CSAARGRATDTQYF
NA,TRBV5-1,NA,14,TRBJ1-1,TGCGCCAGCAGCTCCTTCGGGATGAACACTGAAGCTTTCTTT,CASSSFGMNTEAFF
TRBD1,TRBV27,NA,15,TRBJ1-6,TGTGCCAGCAGTTTATCGGCACAGGGGAATTCACCCCTCCACTTT,CASSLSAQGNSPLHF
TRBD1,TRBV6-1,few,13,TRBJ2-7,TGTGCCAGCAGTGGACCGGACAGGGACGAGCAGTACTTC,CASSGPDRDEQYF
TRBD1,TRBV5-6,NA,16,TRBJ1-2,TGTGCCAGCACCGGACAGGGGTCCCCGGCGGACTATGGCTACACCTTC,CASTGQGSPADYGYTF
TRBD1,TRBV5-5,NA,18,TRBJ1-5,TGTGCCAGCAGCTTGGGGACCGATGGACAGGGAAGCAATCAGCCCCAGCATTTT,CASSLGTDGQGSNQPQHF
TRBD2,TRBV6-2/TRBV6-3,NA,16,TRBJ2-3,TGTGCCAGCAGTCGCCTGGCTAGCGGGGATGTAGATACGCAGTATTTT,CASSRLASGDVDTQYF
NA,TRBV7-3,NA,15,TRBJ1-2,TGTGCCAGCAGCTTAAATCACGGGGCTGTCTATGGCTACACCTTC,CASSLNHGAVYGYTF
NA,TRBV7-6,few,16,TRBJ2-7,TGTGCCAGCAGCCAAGGGGCTCGACAGCGCAACTACGAGCAGTACTTC,CASSQGARQRNYEQYF
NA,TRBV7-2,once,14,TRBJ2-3,TGTGCCAGCAGCTCGAGGTTTAGTGCAGATACGCAGTATTTT,CASSSRFSADTQYF
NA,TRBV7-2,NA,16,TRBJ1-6,TGTGCCAGCAGCTTAATGGGGAGCTCCTATAATTCACCCCTCCACTTT,CASSLMGSSYNSPLHF
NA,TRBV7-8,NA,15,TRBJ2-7,TGTGCCAGCAGCTTAGCATTGAGGTTTGGCTACGAGCAGTACTTC,CASSLALRFGYEQYF
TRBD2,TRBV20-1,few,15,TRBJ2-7,TGCAGTGCTAACCTCCCCCTAGCGGGGGCCTACGAGCAGTACTTC,CSANLPLAGAYEQYF
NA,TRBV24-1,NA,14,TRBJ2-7,TGTGCCACCAGTGATAGGACGGCTTCCTACGAGCAGTACTTC,CATSDRTASYEQYF
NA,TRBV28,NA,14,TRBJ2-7,TGTGCCAGCAGTTTATCGAGACGGCTCTACGAGCAGTACTTC,CASSLSRRLYEQYF
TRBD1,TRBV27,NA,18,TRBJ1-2,TGTGCCAGCAGTCCCGCTCCGGGACAGGGTCTTGTTGGCTATGGCTACACCTTC,CASSPAPGQGLVGYGYTF
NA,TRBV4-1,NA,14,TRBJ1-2,TGCGCCAGCAGCCAAGATGTGACAGGCTATGGCTACACCTTC,CASSQDVTGYGYTF
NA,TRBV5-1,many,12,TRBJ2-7,TGCGCCAGCTCTGGGACCGGGGTCGAGCAGTACTTC,CASSGTGVEQYF